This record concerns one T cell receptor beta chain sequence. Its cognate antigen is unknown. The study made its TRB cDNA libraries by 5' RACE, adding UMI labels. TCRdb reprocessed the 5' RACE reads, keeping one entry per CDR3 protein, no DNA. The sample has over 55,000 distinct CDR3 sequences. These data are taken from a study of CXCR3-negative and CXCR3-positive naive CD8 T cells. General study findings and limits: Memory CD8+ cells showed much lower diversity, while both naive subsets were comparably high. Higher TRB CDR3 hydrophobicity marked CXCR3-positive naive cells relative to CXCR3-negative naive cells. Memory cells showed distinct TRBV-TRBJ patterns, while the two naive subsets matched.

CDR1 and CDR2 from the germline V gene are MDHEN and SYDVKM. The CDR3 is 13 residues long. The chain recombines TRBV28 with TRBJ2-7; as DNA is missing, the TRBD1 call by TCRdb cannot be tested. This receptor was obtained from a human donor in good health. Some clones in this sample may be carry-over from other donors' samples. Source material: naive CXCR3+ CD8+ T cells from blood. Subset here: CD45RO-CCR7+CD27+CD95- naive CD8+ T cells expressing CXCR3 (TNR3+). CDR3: CALRGTGAYEQYF.